The 9 T cell receptor beta chains presented below share a single source sample, sequenced in a study of T-cell reconstitution after alpha-beta-depleted transplantation in children. A library of TCRbeta sequences, prepared with unique molecular identifiers, was generated. TCRdb reprocessed the PCR reads with MiXCR, giving one entry per CDR3 protein. This table holds approximately 240,000 distinct CDR3 sequences, roughly a tenth found once. The specimen was PBMCs from the stem cell graft donor, collected from the stem cell graft. The receptor source for this set is a human donor who donated a stem cell graft to a child with acute lymphoblastic leukemia.

This clonotype was detected a few times. This chain links TRBV5-1 with TRBJ1-2, with 8 bases matching TRBD1. This CDR3 has 15 amino acids. V was clipped by 4 bases and J by 7 bases; unmatched bases: 12. The germline gives CDR1 SGHRS, CDR2 YFSETQ. DNA for the CDR3: TGCGCCAGCAGCCTGGACGGGACAGGAGTTCCTGGCTACACCTTC. This gives the protein CASSLDGTGVPGYTF.

This clonotype has ten or more counts. The chain combines TRBV24-1 with TRBJ2-1; D is perhaps TRBD1 or TRBD2 (6 bases each). V dropped 4 bases and J dropped 8 bases, with 17 bases sitting between them. This CDR3 comprises 15 residues. The germline V gene encodes CDR1 KGHDR and CDR2 SFDVKD. The CDR3 sequence is CATSEGGHTNDEQFF. CDR3 sequence (DNA): TGTGCCACCAGTGAGGGGGGACACACCAACGATGAGCAGTTCTTC.

A few counts support this clonotype. The chain uses TRBV10-3 and TRBJ2-3; maybe TRBD1 (6 bases). Germline CDR1 and CDR2: ENHRY and SYGVKD. The CDR3 is 15 amino acids. The V gene lost 6 bases and the J gene lost 4 bases, with 17 bases spanning the gap. This chain's CDR3 is CAIRGTRGKADTQYF. The CDR3 DNA sequence: TGTGCCATCAGGGGAACAAGGGGGAAAGCAGATACGCAGTATTTT.

This clonotype was counted at least ten times. The chain is built from TRBV4-1 and TRBJ2-5; D is uncertain. V lost 4 bases and J 5 bases, leaving 11 bases between the germline ends. Germline assignment: CDR1 MGHRA and CDR2 YSYEKL. CDR3 size: 13 residues. CDR3 protein: CASSRGSLETQYF. The CDR3 nucleotides read TGCGCCAGCAGCCGGGGATCTTTGGAGACCCAGTACTTC.

The chain has TRBV5-1 and TRBJ1-2; the D is unclear. Germline-derived CDR1 and CDR2 are SGHRS and YFSETQ. Trimming pared 0 bases from V and 12 bases from J, leaving 18 bases between. CDR3 length: 14 amino acids. In nucleotides, the CDR3 is TGCGCCAGCAGCTTGGCCGTGGGGTCCCCGGCCCACACCTTC. Protein: CASSLAVGSPAHTF.

The gene calls are TRBV18 and TRBJ1-1; the D gene is possibly TRBD1 (5 bases). Germline lookup yields CDR1 KGHSH and CDR2 LQKENI. The CDR3 runs to 15 residues. Deletions cut 5 bases from V and 2 bases from J, with 15 bases between. This CDR3 reads CASSFFSRENTEAFF. In DNA form, the CDR3 reads TGTGCCAGCTCATTCTTTAGCAGGGAAAACACTGAAGCTTTCTTT.

CDR3 bases: TGCGCCAGCAGCGGTATCAACACTGAAGCTTTCTTT. It is translated as CASSGINTEAFF. The chain uses TRBV4-1 and TRBJ1-1; no reliable D call. This CDR3 is built from 12 residues. Trimming stripped 5 bases from V and 2 bases from J, with 6 bases between. In germline, CDR1 is MGHRA, CDR2 YSYEKL.

This clonotype has a handful of counts. This chain connects TRBV7-9 to TRBJ1-5; TRBD1 might be the D (5 bases). CDR3 length: 16 amino acids. With 7 bases removed from V and 1 base from J, the gap between germline ends came to 17 bases. Germline V lookup: CDR1 SEHNR, CDR2 FQNEAQ (reference sequence). The CDR3: CASTPEGGGSNQPQHF. CDR3 in DNA: TGTGCCAGCACTCCCGAGGGCGGGGGGAGCAATCAGCCCCAGCATTTT.

This clonotype has a count of ten or more. The J gene is TRBJ1-2, the V gene TRBV5-6; D is unclear. Looked up from germline, CDR1 is SGHDT and CDR2 is YYEEEE. This CDR3 region has 12 residues. Trimming took off 8 bases at V and 8 bases at J, with 16 bases between the two ends. CDR3 residues: CASNGLAAGYTF. The CDR3 region has the DNA TGTGCCAGTAATGGGTTGGCCGCCGGCTACACCTTC.